The 31 T cell receptor beta chains in this list originate from one sample, sequenced in a study of T cells in women clearing cervical HPV infection. TCRdb's table, derived via immunoSEQ multiplex PCR, lists solely in-frame clones and lacks some. The sample includes more than 15,000 clones. Sequences were obtained from blood buffy coat. The receptor source for this set is a woman between 18 and 69 years old with a cervical HPV16 infection that either progressed to CIN3+ or cleared (not recorded which).

For this clone: With the read ending 3 residues before the CDR3 end, the germline J gene is used to fill in that end. The genes are TRBV20-1 and TRBJ1-2, with 10 bases identical to TRBD1. Germline V gene lookup returns CDR1 DFQATT and CDR2 SNEGSKA (reference sequence). CDR3 length: 12 residues. The CDR3 DNA, read in part, is TGCAGTGCAATCCGGGACAGGGGAGGC. It is translated as CSAIRDRGG. Given in full, the CDR3 is CSAIRDRGGYTF.

With respect to this clone: The read falls 3 residues short of the CDR3 end, and the missing part is taken from the germline J gene. The J gene is TRBJ2-2, the V gene TRBV7-3; TRBD2 is a possible D gene (6 bases). The CDR3 consists of 18 residues. Germline lookup yields CDR1 SGHTA and CDR2 FQGTGA. V lost 5 bases to trimming and J lost 0 bases, with 19 bases between them. The DNA read from the CDR3 is TGTGCCAGCAGCCTCTTCGGGGCTAGCGCTACGAACACCGGGGAG. This codes for CASSLFGASATNTGE. The whole CDR3 region reads CASSLFGASATNTGELFF. Full variable domain (missing parts from reference TRBV7-3 and TRBJ2-2): GAGVSQTPSNKVTEKGKYVELRCDPISGHTALYWYRQSLGQGPEFLIYFQGTGAADDSGLPNDRFFAVRPEGSVSTLKIQRTERGDSAVYLCASSLFGASATNTGELFFGEGSRLTVL.

CDR3 residues: CASSLGVAGGSETQYF. The CDR3 DNA, read in part, is TGCGCCAGCAGCTTGGGGGTCGCGGGAGGCTCAGAGACC. J is TRBJ2-5 and V is TRBV5-1, with 8 bases lining up with TRBD2. The read terminates 3 residues before the CDR3 end, so the remaining end is supplied by the germline J gene. V shed 0 bases, J shed 4 bases, and the junction held 8 bases outside the gene matches. The CDR3 has 16 amino acids. CDR1 is SGHRS and CDR2 is YFSETQ in the germline V gene.

In regard to this clone: With the read ending 3 residues before the CDR3 end, the germline J gene is used to fill in that end. The chain employs TRBV30 and TRBJ2-4, with TRBD1 as a possible D gene (5 bases). The CDR3 is 16 residues long. Germline V gene lookup returns CDR1 GTSNPN and CDR2 SVGIG (reference sequence). The CDR3 bases that were read are TGTGCCTGGCTGACGGACCTAAAAGGGGCTAACTATGGT. Translated, it gives CAWLTDLKGANYG. The whole CDR3 is CAWLTDLKGANYGQYF.

Comments on this clone: The CDR3 is cut off 3 residues early in the read; its end comes from the germline J gene. The chain recombines TRBV24-1 with TRBJ2-3, with TRBD2 matching over 7 bases. Losses at the gene ends were 5 bases for V and 6 bases for J; bases not matched to a gene: 13. This CDR3 is built from 16 residues. In germline, CDR1 is KGHDR, CDR2 SFDVKD. CDR3 in amino acids: CATSAPQAGWLDTQYF. The covered CDR3 bases are TGTGCCACCAGTGCCCCCCAAGCGGGATGGTTGGATACG.

A word on this clone: The CDR3 is cut off 3 residues early in the read; its end comes from the germline J gene. The chain combines TRBV18 with TRBJ1-2, with 7 bases aligning to TRBD1. CDR1 and CDR2 from the germline V gene are KGHSH and LQKENI. This CDR3 contains 14 residues. The covered CDR3 bases are TGTGCCAGCTCACCAATGGGCAGGGGGTACGAC. The encoded protein is CASSPMGRGYD. The complete CDR3 sequence is CASSPMGRGYDYTF.

CDR3 bases read: TGTGCCAGCAGATTATTAGCCCGTAGTATTGTCGGGACC. Translating it yields CASRLLARSIVGT. The whole CDR3 sequence is CASRLLARSIVGTQYF. The gene calls are TRBV6-2 or TRBV6-3 and TRBJ2-5; D unclear. The CDR3 end falls 3 residues outside the read, so it is completed with the germline J gene. Looked up from germline, CDR1 is MNHEY and CDR2 is SVGEGT. Trimming took off 6 bases at V and 7 bases at J, with 24 bases between the two ends. This CDR3 has 16 amino acids.

Worth noting for this clone: The read terminates 3 residues ahead of where the CDR3 ends, so the germline J gene completes it. This chain joins TRBV30 and TRBJ2-2; unclear D gene. This CDR3 contains 13 residues. Trimming cost V 4 bases and J 1 base, with 7 bases left between them. The germline V gene encodes CDR1 GTSNPN and CDR2 SVGIG (reference sequence). The CDR3 bases that were read are TGTGCCTGGAACAGTCAGAACACCGGGGAG. Encoded protein: CAWNSQNTGE. The entire CDR3 sequence reads CAWNSQNTGELFF.

Details on this clone: The read is 3 residues too short to cover the CDR3 end, so that end is filled in from the germline J gene. This chain links TRBV30 with TRBJ2-5, with D maybe TRBD2 (6 bases). Germline CDR1 reads GTSNPN; CDR2 reads SVGIG (reference sequence). CDR3 length: 13 amino acids. V dropped 8 bases and J dropped 7 bases, with 20 bases sitting between them. The part of the CDR3 DNA that was read is TGTGCCCCTAGGCGGCCGATGGGGGGGACC. It encodes CAPRRPMGGT. The CDR3 reads in full as CAPRRPMGGTQYF.

As concerns this clone: Sequencing ends 3 residues short of the CDR3 end; the germline J gene provides the rest. The V gene is TRBV5-1, the J gene TRBJ1-2; 8 bases map to TRBD1. Germline trimming cut 4 bases from V and 7 bases from J; bases unmatched to any gene: 6. CDR1 is SGHRS and CDR2 is YFSETQ in the germline V gene. CDR3 length equals 13 residues. The sequenced CDR3 bases are TGCGCCAGCAGCCCGGACAGGGCAATTGGC. This codes for CASSPDRAIG. The full-length CDR3 reads as CASSPDRAIGYTF.

About this clone itself: The CDR3 end lies 3 residues beyond the end of the read and is filled in from the germline J gene. V gene TRBV28 combines with J gene TRBJ1-2; TRBD1 matches at 8 bases. Germline assignment: CDR1 MDHEN and CDR2 SYDVKM. The trim removed 4 bases at V and 3 bases at J, leaving 1 base unmatched. CDR3 length equals 13 residues. The part of the CDR3 DNA that was read is TGTGCCAGCAGTTCGGGACAGGACTATGGC. Its translation: CASSSGQDYG. The complete CDR3 sequence is CASSSGQDYGYTF.

With regard to this clone: The read is 3 residues too short to cover the CDR3 end, so that end is filled in from the germline J gene. The chain uses TRBV14 and TRBJ1-1, with TRBD1 identical over 7 bases. The CDR3 loop spans 13 amino acids. With 4 bases clipped from V and 7 bases from J, the junction kept 6 bases outside the gene matches. CDR1 and CDR2 (germline): SGHDN, FVKESK. The covered CDR3 bases are TGTGCCAGCAGCCTTTCGACAGGGCTTGAA. This gives the protein CASSLSTGLE. In full, the CDR3 reads CASSLSTGLEAFF.

A note on this clone: The read stops 3 residues short of the end of the CDR3; the missing end is completed from the germline J gene. The chain carries TRBV18 and TRBJ1-5; 12 positions agree with TRBD1. V trimming: 6 bases; J trimming: 6 bases; junction bases outside the gene matches: 9. The CDR3 contains 16 residues. Looked up from germline, CDR1 is KGHSH and CDR2 is LQKENI. The CDR3 bases that were read are TGTGCCAGCTCCCAGGGACAGGGGGCCTTCGGTCAGCCC. This gives the protein CASSQGQGAFGQP. The CDR3, in full, reads CASSQGQGAFGQPQHF.

CDR3 sequence reads: CSASIHRGGSQPQHF. The covered CDR3 bases are TGCAGTGCTAGCATTCACAGGGGAGGTAGTCAGCCC. The chain employs TRBV20-1 and TRBJ1-5, with 7 bases fitting TRBD1. The sequenced fragment ends 3 residues before the CDR3 boundary, so the rest is inferred from the germline J gene. Per germline, CDR1 DFQATT and CDR2 SNEGSKA (reference sequence). This CDR3 has 15 residues. V was pared by 3 bases and J by 6 bases, with 11 bases of the junction left unmatched.

In the case of this clone: The CDR3 extends 3 residues past the end of the read, so its final part is completed from the germline J gene. The rearrangement uses TRBV5-1 and TRBJ1-6; 7 bases are shared with TRBD1. Germline V gives CDR1 SGHRS, CDR2 YFSETQ. CDR3 length: 16 residues. V trimming: 4 bases; J trimming: 3 bases; junction bases outside the gene matches: 7. CDR3 bases read: TGCGCCAGCAGCCGGGACAGTGAAATCTATAATTCACCC. Protein sequence: CASSRDSEIYNSP. The CDR3 in full is CASSRDSEIYNSPLHF.

Worth noting for this clone: The read is 3 residues too short to cover the CDR3 end, so that end is filled in from the germline J gene. The rearrangement joins TRBV7-9 to TRBJ2-7; a possible D gene is TRBD1 (6 bases). The V end was cut by 5 bases, the J end by 6 bases, with 17 bases between. Germline V gives CDR1 SEHNR, CDR2 FQNEAQ (reference sequence). CDR3 length equals 14 residues. CDR3 bases read: TGTGCCAGCAGCCACAACCCGACAGGAGTCGAG. Amino acids: CASSHNPTGVE. The CDR3 in full is CASSHNPTGVEQYF.

Points on this clone: Read sequence stops 3 residues before the CDR3 end, and the germline J gene provides the missing end. The genes are TRBV12-3 or TRBV12-4 and TRBJ1-1, with unresolved D. The CDR3 sequence is 15 residues long. V lost 3 bases and J lost 3, with 14 bases in between. CDR3 DNA (partial): TGTGCCAGCAGTTTCAGCCGGCCAGGCGACACTGAA. Translated: CASSFSRPGDTE. The CDR3 as a whole reads CASSFSRPGDTEAFF.

Details on this clone: The read falls 3 residues short of the CDR3 end, and the missing part is taken from the germline J gene. The identical CDR3 is also encoded by other nucleotide sequences in the sample. The rearrangement uses TRBV7-8 and TRBJ2-3; TRBD2 aligns across 8 bases. Germline V gene sequence: CDR1 SGHVS, CDR2 FQNEAQ. With V trimmed by 6 bases and J by 0 bases, 8 bases remained unmatched. The CDR3 covers 16 residues. The covered CDR3 bases are TGTGCCAGCAGACACACTAGCGGTGGGAGCACAGATACG. This gives the protein CASRHTSGGSTDT. The whole CDR3 protein reads CASRHTSGGSTDTQYF.

Details on this clone: The sequence runs out 3 residues before the end of the CDR3; the remainder is reconstructed from the germline J gene. This chain uses TRBV11-2 with TRBJ2-1; TRBD2 agrees at 11 bases. The CDR3 is 15 residues long. The ends lost 4 bases at V and 4 bases at J; junction bases unmatched: 3. CDR1 SGHAT and CDR2 FQNNGV come from the germline V gene. This CDR3 reads CASSWGLAEYNEQFF. The CDR3 bases that were read are TGTGCCAGCAGCTGGGGACTAGCGGAGTACAATGAG.

Worth noting for this clone: The read stops 3 residues short of the end of the CDR3; the missing end is completed from the germline J gene. The chain uses TRBV7-9 and TRBJ2-5; TRBD1 matches at 9 bases. This CDR3 is 15 amino acids long. Trimming took 5 bases from V and 1 from J; bases not matched to a gene: 5. Germline CDR1 SEHNR, CDR2 FQNEAQ (reference sequence). The CDR3 reads CASSQGQGSQETQYF. The covered CDR3 bases are TGTGCCAGCAGCCAAGGACAGGGGTCCCAAGAGACC.

As concerns this clone: The sequenced fragment ends 3 residues before the CDR3 boundary, so the rest is inferred from the germline J gene. The V gene is TRBV7-2, the J gene TRBJ2-7, with D possibly being TRBD2 (6 bases). V gave up 5 bases and J gave up 3 bases, with 14 bases separating them. The germline V gene has CDR1 SGHTA and CDR2 FQGNSA. The length of the CDR3 is 14 residues. The DNA read from the CDR3 is TGTGCCAGCAGCCCCGGACTAAGGGGCTACGAG. It yields the protein CASSPGLRGYE. The full CDR3 protein reads CASSPGLRGYEQYF.

As regards this clone: The read falls 3 residues short of the CDR3 end, and the missing part is taken from the germline J gene. The rearrangement joins TRBV20-1 to TRBJ1-2, with 8 bases matching TRBD1. Per germline, CDR1 DFQATT and CDR2 SNEGSKA (reference sequence). The ends lost 5 bases at V and 3 bases at J; junction bases unmatched: 8. The CDR3 runs to 14 residues. Here the CDR3 reads CSAYRTGSDYGYTF. The covered CDR3 bases are TGCAGTGCTTACCGGACAGGGTCGGACTATGGC.

As regards this clone: The CDR3 extends 3 residues past the end of the read, so its final part is completed from the germline J gene. The rearrangement joins TRBV20-1 to TRBJ1-1; maybe TRBD1 (5 bases). The CDR3 runs 15 residues. Deletions cut 1 base from V and 3 bases from J, with 15 bases between. Germline V CDR1 and CDR2: DFQATT, SNEGSKA (reference sequence). This CDR3 is CSARGMLGGDTEAFF. CDR3 DNA (partial): TGCAGTGCTAGAGGCATGCTCGGGGGGGACACTGAA.

Points on this clone: Read sequence stops 3 residues before the CDR3 end, and the germline J gene provides the missing end. The chain recombines TRBV2 with TRBJ2-2; D is unclear. Germline lookup yields CDR1 SNHLY and CDR2 FYNNEI. V shed 7 bases and J shed 5 bases, with 17 bases lying between them. There are 15 residues in the CDR3. The CDR3 spells CASKFPRQMTGELFF. The part of the CDR3 DNA that was read is TGTGCCAGCAAGTTTCCGCGACAAATGACCGGGGAG.

In regard to this clone: The read ends 3 residues early relative to the CDR3; the germline J gene fills the gap. V is TRBV30 and J is TRBJ1-2; D is unclear. Per the germline V gene, CDR1 is GTSNPN and CDR2 is SVGIG (reference sequence). The CDR3 loop spans 13 amino acids. The CDR3 region is CAWGYLGTDTYTF. CDR3 DNA (partial): TGTGCCTGGGGATATCTTGGCACAGATACC.

As to this clone: The CDR3 end lies 3 residues beyond the end of the read and is filled in from the germline J gene. This chain uses TRBV29-1 with TRBJ1-1, with TRBD1 as a possible D gene (5 bases). The CDR3 length is 13 residues. Trimming removed 8 bases from V and 3 bases from J, with 16 bases in between. Germline-derived CDR1 and CDR2 are SQVTM and ANQGSEA. CDR3 bases read: TGCAGCTCCCAGGTGGGGCCTTACACTGAA. Protein sequence: CSSQVGPYTE. The complete CDR3 sequence is CSSQVGPYTEAFF.

Worth noting for this clone: The read terminates 3 residues before the CDR3 end, so the remaining end is supplied by the germline J gene. The rearrangement uses TRBV3-1 (or the pseudogene TRBV3-2) and TRBJ2-3; the match to TRBD2 covers 9 bases. Per the germline V gene, CDR1 is LGHDT and CDR2 is YNNKEL (reference sequence). The CDR3 runs 19 residues. Trimming cost V 3 bases and J 4 bases; bases outside gene matches: 17. CDR3 DNA, as far as it was read: TGTGCCAGCAGCCACCGCCCCAGAGCGGGGGGCCATCTCGCAGATACG. Translation: CASSHRPRAGGHLADT. In full, the CDR3 reads CASSHRPRAGGHLADTQYF.

With regard to this clone: The read halts 3 residues ahead of the CDR3 end, with the missing end drawn from the germline J gene. This rearrangement joins TRBV20-1 to TRBJ1-2; possible D gene TRBD1, 6 bases. The CDR3 sequence is 14 residues long. Germline V gene data show CDR1 as DFQATT and CDR2 as SNEGSKA (reference sequence). V was trimmed by 5 bases and J by 1 base, leaving 14 bases between them. Incomplete CDR3 DNA: TGCAGTGCTCCACAGGGAAGGGGTAACTATGGC. It encodes CSAPQGRGNYG. The CDR3 in full is CSAPQGRGNYGYTF.

Notes on this clone: The read finishes 3 residues shy of the CDR3 end, and the germline J gene is used to complete it. V is TRBV2 and J is TRBJ2-2, with D maybe TRBD1 (6 bases). The CDR3 totals 13 residues. Looked up from germline, CDR1 is SNHLY and CDR2 is FYNNEI. V gave up 6 bases and J gave up 6 bases, with 11 bases separating them. The CDR3 region is CASSRTGPGELFF. The sequenced CDR3 bases are TGTGCCAGCAGCCGAACAGGGCCCGGGGAG.

Comment on this clone: The observed sequence ends 3 residues before the CDR3 terminus, with the missing tail filled in from the germline J gene. This rearrangement joins TRBV6-2 or TRBV6-3 to TRBJ1-6; the match to TRBD1 covers 9 bases. The junction had 17 bases not matched to a gene; V was cut back by 6 bases and J by 11 bases. Germline V lookup: CDR1 MNHEY, CDR2 SVGEGT. There are 17 residues in the CDR3. The CDR3: CASRPRTGAMTGPPLHF. The DNA read from the CDR3 is TGTGCCAGCAGACCTAGGACAGGGGCGATGACGGGGCCACCC.

Regarding this clone: The read stops 3 residues short of the end of the CDR3; the missing end is completed from the germline J gene. The chain employs TRBV4-1 and TRBJ1-4; 7 nucleotides align to TRBD1. This CDR3 spans 16 amino acids. Germline V lookup: CDR1 MGHRA, CDR2 YSYEKL. With V trimmed by 1 base and J by 0 bases, 2 bases remained unmatched. The CDR3 loop is CASSQGQGTTNEKLFF. The part of the CDR3 DNA that was read is TGCGCCAGCAGCCAAGGACAGGGAACAACTAATGAAAAA.